The entry below gives a single TCR beta chain sequence along with its context. Its matching antigen is unknown. The CDR3 loop spans 13 amino acids. The germline gives CDR1 MNHEY, CDR2 SMNVEV (reference sequence). Trimming stripped 4 bases from V and 4 bases from J, with 11 bases between. The authors ran the assay at deep level. Only in-frame clones appear in the TCRdb table, and some are missing; sequencing was by immunoSEQ multiplex PCR. The repertoire has about 690,000 clones, about 90% of them found once; the top ten carry about 34%. These data belong to a study of shared clonotypes between healthy human individuals. Study-wide context: Per-donor plates numbered three CD4 naive, three CD4 memory, two CD8 naive and one CD8 memory. The study, taken as a whole, reports: The rarefaction results pointed to incomplete sorted-subset sequencing despite large depth.

Each CD8 memory set brought CD45RO+ cells together with CCR7-negative CD45RA+ TemRA cells. The receptor was isolated from a man between 18 and 29 years old in good health. Some clones in this sample may be carry-over from other donors' samples. Material: memory CD8+ T cells from PBMCs. Subset given: CD45RO+ cells pooled with CCR7-negative TemRA cells. The chain combines TRBV27 with TRBJ2-7, with D maybe TRBD2 (5 bases). CDR3 in DNA: TGTGCCAGCAGTTACGGCCGGGATTACGAGCAGTACTTC. It encodes CASSYGRDYEQYF.